These T cell receptor beta chains were read from a single sample in a study of beta chain features in type 1 diabetes. Sequenced by immunoSEQ multiplex PCR; TCRdb stores in-frame clones only, minus some. Of more than 250,000 clones in the sample, roughly an eighth are singletons; the top ten hold 0.015% to 0.02%. Source material: naive CD4+ T cells from blood. These receptors all come from a man between 25 and 39 years old with type 1 diabetes. CDR3s include the opening cysteine and the closing phenylalanine or tryptophan. D genes are given only for firm matches. Expanded clones get a size class; other rows say once, few or many, or leave the size out.

CDR3nt: TGTGCCAGCCCTCCTAGCGGGAGGGCGGGGAGTGAGCAGTTCTTC
CDR3aa: CASPPSGRAGSEQFF
abundance: NA
v_gene: TRBV28
d_gene: TRBD2
j_gene: TRBJ2-1

CDR3nt: TGTGCCAGCAGCTTCGGGGTAAATCAGCCCCAGCATTTT
CDR3aa: CASSFGVNQPQHF
abundance: few
v_gene: TRBV11-2
d_gene: NA
j_gene: TRBJ1-5

CDR3nt: TGCAGTGCTAGAGTCGCAGATACGCAGTATTTT
CDR3aa: CSARVADTQYF
abundance: NA
v_gene: TRBV20-1
d_gene: NA
j_gene: TRBJ2-3

CDR3nt: TGTGCCAGCTCACCATCTGGGGGCCGCTACGAGCAGTACTTC
CDR3aa: CASSPSGGRYEQYF
abundance: NA
v_gene: TRBV18
d_gene: NA
j_gene: TRBJ2-7

CDR3nt: TGTGCCAGCAGTGAGGTATCTAGCGCATACAATGAGCAGTTCTTC
CDR3aa: CASSEVSSAYNEQFF
abundance: NA
v_gene: TRBV2
d_gene: NA
j_gene: TRBJ2-1

CDR3nt: TGCAGTGCTAGACAGGACTACGAGCAGTACTTC
CDR3aa: CSARQDYEQYF
abundance: NA
v_gene: TRBV20-1
d_gene: NA
j_gene: TRBJ2-7

CDR3nt: TGTGCCAGCAGCGTGCGGTGGACCGGGGAGCTGTTTTTT
CDR3aa: CASSVRWTGELFF
abundance: NA
v_gene: TRBV6-5
d_gene: NA
j_gene: TRBJ2-2

CDR3nt: TGTGCCAGCTCACCATCCCCGCAGGGAGGTCGAGAGACCCAGTACTTC
CDR3aa: CASSPSPQGGRETQYF
abundance: NA
v_gene: TRBV18
d_gene: NA
j_gene: TRBJ2-5

CDR3nt: TGCGCCAGCAGCTATACCGGGACTAGTAAAGGCTCCGAGCAGTACTTC
CDR3aa: CASSYTGTSKGSEQYF
abundance: NA
v_gene: TRBV5-1
d_gene: TRBD2
j_gene: TRBJ2-7

CDR3nt: TGTGCCAGCAGCTTAGCGGGAACTAGCGGGAGGAGGCAGTTCTTC
CDR3aa: CASSLAGTSGRRQFF
abundance: NA
v_gene: TRBV7-8
d_gene: TRBD2
j_gene: TRBJ2-1

CDR3nt: TGTGCCAGCAGTCCGGGGGACAGGGCCTACGAGCAGTACTTC
CDR3aa: CASSPGDRAYEQYF
abundance: NA
v_gene: TRBV27
d_gene: TRBD1
j_gene: TRBJ2-7

CDR3nt: TGTGCCAGCTCACCCCAACAGGGAAATCAGCCCCAGCATTTT
CDR3aa: CASSPQQGNQPQHF
abundance: few
v_gene: TRBV18
d_gene: NA
j_gene: TRBJ1-5

CDR3nt: TGTGCCAGCTCACCGCAGGGGAGCTCCTACAATGAGCAGTTCTTC
CDR3aa: CASSPQGSSYNEQFF
abundance: NA
v_gene: TRBV18
d_gene: NA
j_gene: TRBJ2-1

CDR3nt: TGTGCCAGCAGCTTGACTAGCGGTACATACACGGGGTATTTT
CDR3aa: CASSLTSGTYTGYF
abundance: few
v_gene: TRBV7-2
d_gene: TRBD2
j_gene: TRBJ2-3

CDR3nt: TGTGCCAGCAGCTTAGTGGAGGAGTCCTCTGGGGCCAACGTCCTGACTTTC
CDR3aa: CASSLVEESSGANVLTF
abundance: NA
v_gene: TRBV13
d_gene: NA
j_gene: TRBJ2-6

CDR3nt: TGCGCCAGCAGTCCGACCCGGACAGGGGACACCGGGGAGCTGTTTTTT
CDR3aa: CASSPTRTGDTGELFF
abundance: NA
v_gene: TRBV5-1
d_gene: TRBD1
j_gene: TRBJ2-2

CDR3nt: TGTGCCAGCAGCTTAGGGACAGGGGTCACTGAAGCTTTCTTT
CDR3aa: CASSLGTGVTEAFF
abundance: few
v_gene: TRBV7-6
d_gene: TRBD1
j_gene: TRBJ1-1

CDR3nt: TGCAGCGTTGGCCCCGGGAAGCGGGACGAGCAGTACTTC
CDR3aa: CSVGPGKRDEQYF
abundance: few
v_gene: TRBV29-1
d_gene: NA
j_gene: TRBJ2-7

CDR3nt: TGTGCCAGTGACAGGGGGCTTAGTTCCAGGAACACTGAAGCTTTCTTT
CDR3aa: CASDRGLSSRNTEAFF
abundance: NA
v_gene: TRBV19
d_gene: TRBD1
j_gene: TRBJ1-1

CDR3nt: TGTGCCTGTTCTCAGTCTGGAAACACCATATATTTT
CDR3aa: CACSQSGNTIYF
abundance: few
v_gene: TRBV30
d_gene: NA
j_gene: TRBJ1-3

CDR3nt: TGTGCCAGCAGCCCAGGTCCCACTAACTATGGCTACACCTTC
CDR3aa: CASSPGPTNYGYTF
abundance: few
v_gene: TRBV7-2
d_gene: NA
j_gene: TRBJ1-2

CDR3nt: TGTGCCACCAGCCCCACACGGCGGCAGCCCCAGCATTTT
CDR3aa: CATSPTRRQPQHF
abundance: NA
v_gene: TRBV15
d_gene: NA
j_gene: TRBJ1-5

CDR3nt: TGTGCCACTACCGGGACAGGGACCTACGAGCAGTACTTC
CDR3aa: CATTGTGTYEQYF
abundance: NA
v_gene: TRBV2
d_gene: TRBD1
j_gene: TRBJ2-7

CDR3nt: TGTGCCACCAGCTACCGACAGGGGGGCTATGGCTACACCTTC
CDR3aa: CATSYRQGGYGYTF
abundance: NA
v_gene: TRBV15
d_gene: TRBD1
j_gene: TRBJ1-2

CDR3nt: TGTGCCAGCAGGCAGGGGTCGGCCAAAAACATTCAGTACTTC
CDR3aa: CASRQGSAKNIQYF
abundance: few
v_gene: TRBV28
d_gene: NA
j_gene: TRBJ2-4

CDR3nt: TGTGCCAGCAGTTTAAGCGGGAGGGCCTCCTACGAGCAGTACTTC
CDR3aa: CASSLSGRASYEQYF
abundance: NA
v_gene: TRBV27
d_gene: TRBD2
j_gene: TRBJ2-7

CDR3nt: TGTGCCAGCAGTTTATACCAGGGTGTCAGCTCCTACGAGCAGTACTTC
CDR3aa: CASSLYQGVSSYEQYF
abundance: NA
v_gene: TRBV28
d_gene: NA
j_gene: TRBJ2-7

CDR3nt: TGTGCCAGCAGCTTAAGAGCGGGAGCCTCATACGAGCAGTACTTC
CDR3aa: CASSLRAGASYEQYF
abundance: few
v_gene: TRBV7-3
d_gene: TRBD2
j_gene: TRBJ2-7

CDR3nt: TGTGCCAGCAGTGTGACTAGCGGGATCGCCCAGTACTTC
CDR3aa: CASSVTSGIAQYF
abundance: NA
v_gene: TRBV2
d_gene: TRBD2
j_gene: TRBJ2-4

CDR3nt: TGTGCCAGCAGCTTAGCGGGACTTGGCTACACCTTC
CDR3aa: CASSLAGLGYTF
abundance: few
v_gene: TRBV7-2
d_gene: NA
j_gene: TRBJ1-2

CDR3nt: TGTGCCAGCATTACAGGGAGCACAGATACGCAGTATTTT
CDR3aa: CASITGSTDTQYF
abundance: few
v_gene: TRBV18
d_gene: NA
j_gene: TRBJ2-3

CDR3nt: TGTGCCAGCAGCTCAACCCCGCCCGAGGGAGCTTTCTTT
CDR3aa: CASSSTPPEGAFF
abundance: few
v_gene: TRBV7-8
d_gene: NA
j_gene: TRBJ1-1

CDR3nt: TGTGCCAGCAGTCCGGGACAGGGGGCGAAGGGCTACACCTTC
CDR3aa: CASSPGQGAKGYTF
abundance: NA
v_gene: TRBV2
d_gene: TRBD1
j_gene: TRBJ1-2

CDR3nt: TGTGCCTGGAGTGTACCGCGACTGAGCGCCTACGAGCAGTACTTC
CDR3aa: CAWSVPRLSAYEQYF
abundance: few
v_gene: TRBV30
d_gene: NA
j_gene: TRBJ2-7

CDR3nt: TGCGCCAGCAGCCTGGGGGGCCTAGCGGGGCGGGATACGCAGTATTTT
CDR3aa: CASSLGGLAGRDTQYF
abundance: NA
v_gene: TRBV5-1
d_gene: TRBD2
j_gene: TRBJ2-3

CDR3nt: TGTGCCAGCAGTGAACTGAGAGGGTTTTACGAAAAACTGTTTTTT
CDR3aa: CASSELRGFYEKLFF
abundance: few
v_gene: TRBV6-1
d_gene: NA
j_gene: TRBJ1-4

CDR3nt: TGTGCCAGCAGCCCGGGGAGGGATCAGCCCCAGCATTTT
CDR3aa: CASSPGRDQPQHF
abundance: NA
v_gene: TRBV5-5
d_gene: NA
j_gene: TRBJ1-5

CDR3nt: TGTGCCAGCCTAACAGGGGGCATAAGGTATCAGCCCCAGCATTTT
CDR3aa: CASLTGGIRYQPQHF
abundance: NA
v_gene: TRBV2
d_gene: TRBD1
j_gene: TRBJ1-5

CDR3nt: TGTGCCAGTTCTGCCTCTAGCGGGAGAATCAATGAGCAGTTCTTC
CDR3aa: CASSASSGRINEQFF
abundance: NA
v_gene: TRBV11-3
d_gene: TRBD2
j_gene: TRBJ2-1

CDR3nt: TGCGCCAGCAGCCGGCAGGATGGCTACGAGCAGTACTTC
CDR3aa: CASSRQDGYEQYF
abundance: NA
v_gene: TRBV5-1
d_gene: NA
j_gene: TRBJ2-7

CDR3nt: TGTGCCAGCAGTTCGGGACAGGGGGATCAGCCCCAGCATTTT
CDR3aa: CASSSGQGDQPQHF
abundance: few
v_gene: TRBV28
d_gene: TRBD1
j_gene: TRBJ1-5

CDR3nt: TGTGCCAGCAGCCAACGACTAGCGGGTTGGGAGACCCAGTACTTC
CDR3aa: CASSQRLAGWETQYF
abundance: NA
v_gene: TRBV7-2
d_gene: TRBD2
j_gene: TRBJ2-5

CDR3nt: TGTGCCAGCAGCAAAGCAGCGGGAGGTCTGCTGTTAGCCAAAAACATTCAGTACTTC
CDR3aa: CASSKAAGGLLLAKNIQYF
abundance: few
v_gene: TRBV21-1
d_gene: NA
j_gene: TRBJ2-4

CDR3nt: TGCGCCAGCAGAGTCGGCGGGAATACCTACGAGCAGTACTTC
CDR3aa: CASRVGGNTYEQYF
abundance: few
v_gene: TRBV5-1
d_gene: NA
j_gene: TRBJ2-7

CDR3nt: TGTGCCAGCAGCCGCCGAGGCAGGGGGGACCAGTACTTC
CDR3aa: CASSRRGRGDQYF
abundance: NA
v_gene: TRBV7-9
d_gene: NA
j_gene: TRBJ2-5

CDR3nt: TGTGCCAGCAGTTACTCACTCCAATCCTACAATGAGCAGTTCTTC
CDR3aa: CASSYSLQSYNEQFF
abundance: NA
v_gene: TRBV6-5
d_gene: NA
j_gene: TRBJ2-1